One sample yielded the 28 T cell receptor beta chains listed below, sequenced in a study of CD8 T cells in Susac syndrome. Random hexamers were used to reverse transcribe an amount of roughly 0.5 to 1 ug RNA. TCRdb ran MiXCR on the immunoSEQ multiplex PCR reads and lists one entry per CDR3 protein. The table has around 130,000 distinct CDR3 sequences, 90% to 95% seen once; the top ten hold around 0.28%. The sample taken for sequencing was CD8+ T cells from PBMCs. These TCRs come from a human donor with Susac syndrome.

V usage is TRBV19 and J usage is TRBJ1-2, with no clear D. Germline V gene sequence: CDR1 LNHDA, CDR2 SQIVND (reference sequence). The CDR3 sequence is 12 residues long. Trimming removed 1 base at V and 8 bases at J, with 8 bases between. The CDR3 region is CASSIGASGYTF. The CDR3 DNA reads TGTGCCAGTAGTATAGGGGCCTCAGGCTACACCTTC.

This rearrangement joins TRBV29-1 to TRBJ2-1; 7 bases map to TRBD2. Germline V lookup: CDR1 SQVTM, CDR2 ANQGSEA. This CDR3 spans 14 amino acids. The trim removed 3 bases at V and 8 bases at J, leaving 10 bases unmatched. The CDR3 DNA sequence: TGCAGCGTTGAGGGGACTATATCTACGGATGAGCAGTTCTTC. It codes for CSVEGTISTDEQFF.

The table lists this clonotype with a count of one. The V call is TRBV11-2, the J call TRBJ2-7, with D unresolved. V lost 1 base to trimming and J lost 0 bases, with 10 bases between them. CDR3 length: 15 residues. Germline lookup yields CDR1 SGHAT and CDR2 FQNNGV. DNA for the CDR3: TGTGCCAGCAGCTTAGGGACCGAAAGCTCCTACGAGCAGTACTTC. Its translation is CASSLGTESSYEQYF.

The chain joins TRBV29-1 to TRBJ1-2, with D possibly matching TRBD1 (6 bases). The V gene lost 5 bases and the J gene lost 6 bases, with 19 bases spanning the gap. The CDR3 extends over 14 amino acids. Germline V CDR1 and CDR2: SQVTM, ANQGSEA. CDR3 nucleotide sequence: TGCAGCGTTCGAAACCCAGGGGATGGCGATGGCTACACCTTC. This encodes CSVRNPGDGDGYTF.

This chain connects TRBV20-1 to TRBJ2-7, with 7 nucleotides matching TRBD1. Germline V CDR1 and CDR2: DFQATT, SNEGSKA (reference sequence). With 1 base clipped from V and 5 bases from J, the junction kept 11 bases outside the gene matches. The CDR3 has 15 amino acids. This CDR3 is CSARAGRQGVDEQYF. For the CDR3, the DNA is TGCAGTGCTAGAGCAGGCCGGCAGGGGGTCGACGAGCAGTACTTC.

The chain joins TRBV29-1 to TRBJ2-5, with 11 bases lining up with TRBD1. There are 16 residues in the CDR3. Germline V CDR1 and CDR2: SQVTM, ANQGSEA. V was pared by 5 bases and J by 1 base, with 9 bases of the junction left unmatched. The CDR3 loop is CSVTPGTGGSQETQYF. CDR3 bases: TGCAGCGTTACGCCCGGGACAGGGGGTTCCCAAGAGACCCAGTACTTC. Full variable domain (rest looked up from reference TRBV29-1 and TRBJ2-5): SAVISQKPSRDICQRGTSLTIQCQVDSQVTMMFWYRQQPGQSLTLIATANQGSEATYESGFVIDKFPISRPNLTFSTLTVSNMSPEDSSIYLCSVTPGTGGSQETQYFGPGTRLLVL.

This CDR3 is CSARVPDTYEQYF. Here the CDR3 DNA reads TGCAGTGCTAGAGTGCCTGACACCTACGAGCAGTACTTC. V and J are TRBV20-1 and TRBJ2-7, with no clear D. The CDR3 totals 13 residues. V lost 1 base and J 2 bases, leaving 9 bases between the germline ends. Germline-derived CDR1 and CDR2 are DFQATT and SNEGSKA (reference sequence).

The J gene is TRBJ2-5, the V gene TRBV15; D tentatively reads TRBD1 or TRBD2 (5 bases each). Trimming stripped 5 bases from V and 12 bases from J, with 31 bases between. The CDR3 consists of 17 residues. The germline gives CDR1 LNHNV, CDR2 YYDKDF (reference sequence). CDR3 sequence (DNA): TGTGCCACCAGCGGCAGGGCAGGGAGCGCTCACAACCTCAGGGAGTACTTC. Residues: CATSGRAGSAHNLREYF. The full variable domain, its missing parts supplied by reference TRBV15 and TRBJ2-5, is DAMVIQNPRYQVTQFGKPVTLSCSQTLNHNVMYWYQQKSSQAPKLLFHYYDKDFNNEADTPDNFQSRRPNTSFCFLDIRSPGLGDTAMYLCATSGRAGSAHNLREYFGPGTRLLVL.

This clonotype appeared once. The CDR3 is CSANSRTSSPEQYF. In nucleotides, the CDR3 is TGCAGTGCTAACTCTAGGACTAGTAGTCCCGAGCAGTACTTC. The chain is built from TRBV20-1 and TRBJ2-7; 7 bases are a match to TRBD2. Per germline, CDR1 DFQATT and CDR2 SNEGSKA (reference sequence). V trimming: 4 bases; J trimming: 6 bases; junction bases outside the gene matches: 12. The CDR3 is made up of 14 amino acids.

The J gene is TRBJ2-7, the V gene TRBV2, with TRBD1 identical over 12 bases. CDR1 is SNHLY, CDR2 FYNNEI, per germline. The CDR3 length is 15 residues. The junction had 9 bases not matched to a gene; V was cut back by 6 bases and J by 6 bases. The DNA of the CDR3 is TGTGCCAGCAGCGCCGGGACAGGGGGCCCTCCCGAGCAGTACTTC. This gives the protein CASSAGTGGPPEQYF.

The rearrangement links TRBV6-5 to TRBJ2-5, with TRBD2 matching 7 bases. Trimming removed 4 bases from V and 8 bases from J; junction bases left unmatched: 13. The CDR3 loop spans 15 amino acids. Per germline, CDR1 MNHEY and CDR2 SVGAGI. CDR3 sequence (DNA): TGTGCCAGCAGTTCCATTAGCGGGCGGATGGAAACCCAGTACTTC. It codes for CASSSISGRMETQYF.

The CDR3 sequence: CSARVIPGGATQYF. As DNA, the CDR3 is TGCAGTGCTAGAGTTATCCCCGGGGGGGCTACGCAGTATTTT. V and J are TRBV20-1 and TRBJ2-3; 8 bases line up with TRBD2. The CDR3 loop spans 14 amino acids. V gave up 1 base and J gave up 8 bases; unmatched junction bases: 8. The germline gives CDR1 DFQATT, CDR2 SNEGSKA (reference sequence).

CDR3 nucleotides: TGCGCCAGCAGCTTGGTTCCTAGCGGCACAGATACGCAGTATTTT. Translated, it gives CASSLVPSGTDTQYF. V usage is TRBV5-1 and J usage is TRBJ2-3; D is possibly TRBD2 (6 bases). In germline, CDR1 is SGHRS, CDR2 YFSETQ. The CDR3 runs to 15 residues. The germline V and J ends were trimmed by 0 bases and 1 base, with 9 bases remaining between them.

This rearrangement joins TRBV4-2 to TRBJ2-1; TRBD2 matches 7 bases. CDR3 size: 17 residues. J lost 0 bases, V lost 0 bases, and 5 bases had no gene match. CDR1 and CDR2 (germline): LGHNA, YNFKEQ. In DNA, the CDR3 is TGTGCCAGCAGCCAAGATGCGGGGAGGGCCTCCTACAATGAGCAGTTCTTC. It encodes CASSQDAGRASYNEQFF.

The V and J genes are TRBV19 and TRBJ2-1; 8 nucleotides match TRBD2. The length of the CDR3 is 14 residues. Per germline, CDR1 LNHDA and CDR2 SQIVND (reference sequence). Germline trimming cut 5 bases from V and 7 bases from J; bases unmatched to any gene: 7. The CDR3 DNA reads TGTGCCAGTAGTGAGGGAGCGGGAGCGAATGAGCAGTTCTTC. Amino acids: CASSEGAGANEQFF.

The V and J genes are TRBV12-5 and TRBJ2-3; 7 bases are a match to TRBD1. The CDR3 is 14 amino acids. J was trimmed by 2 bases and V by 9 bases; bases with no gene match: 8. Germline V gives CDR1 LGHNT, CDR2 FRNRAP. CDR3 in amino acids: CASADQGDTDTQYF. Written as DNA, the CDR3 is TGTGCTAGCGCGGACCAGGGGGACACAGATACGCAGTATTTT.

The V gene is TRBV9, the J gene TRBJ2-2; D is unclear. This CDR3 is 15 amino acids long. In germline, CDR1 is SGDLS, CDR2 YYNGEE. The ends were cut back, 1 base at V and 3 bases at J, with 10 bases in the middle. The CDR3 DNA reads TGTGCCAGCAGCGTATTAGCAGAGCACACCGGGGAGCTGTTTTTT. It translates to CASSVLAEHTGELFF.

For the CDR3, the DNA is TGCAGTGCTAGAGATATCCAGAGGACGGGGAATGAGCAGTTCTTC. It specifies CSARDIQRTGNEQFF. The chain carries TRBV20-1 and TRBJ2-1; TRBD2 is a possible D gene (5 bases). The CDR3 spans 15 residues. The V gene lost 0 bases and the J gene lost 7 bases, with 16 bases spanning the gap. Germline CDR1 DFQATT, CDR2 SNEGSKA (reference sequence).

The gene calls are TRBV4-1 and TRBJ1-2, with no clear D. The germline CDR1 and CDR2 sequences are MGHRA and YSYEKL. The ends were cut back, 0 bases at V and 5 bases at J, with 16 bases in the middle. The CDR3 has 16 residues. The CDR3 reads CASSQEGVVEAYGYTF. The CDR3 bases are TGCGCCAGCAGCCAAGAGGGTGTCGTGGAGGCATATGGCTACACCTTC.

This chain uses TRBV20-1 with TRBJ1-2; D perhaps matches TRBD1 (5 bases). The length of the CDR3 is 13 residues. In germline, CDR1 is DFQATT, CDR2 SNEGSKA (reference sequence). V was pared by 0 bases and J by 5 bases, with 10 bases between. For the CDR3, the DNA is TGCAGTGCTAGAGATGGGACTGAGTATGGCTACACCTTC. It specifies CSARDGTEYGYTF.

This chain uses TRBV12-3 or TRBV12-4 with TRBJ1-6; a weak D match, TRBD1 (5 bases). CDR3 length: 12 amino acids. The ends were cut back, 3 bases at V and 15 bases at J, with 12 bases in the middle. The CDR3 DNA is TGTGCCAGCAGTTTTGGGGCTAGGGGCCTCCACTTT. It codes for CASSFGARGLHF.

This sequence joins TRBV12-3 or TRBV12-4 and TRBJ2-1, with a tentative D call TRBD1 (6 bases). The length of the CDR3 is 15 residues. Trimming removed 5 bases from V and 0 bases from J, with 11 bases in between. The CDR3 region is CASSRRDTSYNEQFF. The CDR3 nucleotides are TGTGCCAGCAGTCGCCGGGACACCTCCTACAATGAGCAGTTCTTC.

The V gene is TRBV20-1, the J gene TRBJ1-1, with D tentatively TRBD1 (5 bases). The ends were cut back, 5 bases at V and 1 base at J, with 11 bases in the middle. This CDR3 has 13 amino acids. Germline lookup yields CDR1 DFQATT and CDR2 SNEGSKA (reference sequence). The CDR3 DNA is TGCAGTGCTGTCGGGACGGGGAACACTGAAGCTTTCTTT. This gives the protein CSAVGTGNTEAFF.

This chain joins TRBV20-1 and TRBJ2-3; 7 nucleotides line up with TRBD2. CDR3 size: 17 residues. J lost 2 bases, V lost 0 bases, and 11 bases had no gene match. Germline V CDR1 and CDR2: DFQATT, SNEGSKA (reference sequence). The CDR3 loop is CSARDDLASGITDTQYF. CDR3 DNA sequence: TGCAGTGCTAGAGATGATTTGGCTAGCGGAATCACAGATACGCAGTATTTT.

The chain couples TRBV27 to TRBJ2-3; 8 bases map to TRBD1. Germline CDR1 is MNHEY and CDR2 is SMNVEV (reference sequence). V was clipped by 5 bases and J by 5 bases; unmatched bases: 9. This CDR3 has 15 residues. The CDR3 nucleotides read TGTGCCAGCAGTCTCCAGACAGGGGCGGTAGATACGCAGTATTTT. Its translation is CASSLQTGAVDTQYF.

This clonotype was seen once. The chain links TRBV20-1 to TRBJ2-7; the match to TRBD2 covers 7 bases. CDR1 is DFQATT, CDR2 SNEGSKA, per germline (reference sequence). V trimming: 0 bases; J trimming: 2 bases; junction bases outside the gene matches: 4. The CDR3 spans 14 residues. This CDR3 reads CSARDLGGTYEQYF. CDR3 bases: TGCAGTGCTAGAGATCTGGGGGGGACCTACGAGCAGTACTTC.

This chain uses TRBV15 with TRBJ2-5, with D possibly being TRBD2 (7 bases). The germline V gene encodes CDR1 LNHNV and CDR2 YYDKDF (reference sequence). This CDR3 is built from 18 residues. Trimming removed 3 bases at V and 5 bases at J, with 25 bases between. CDR3 sequence reads: CATSSPRGGGEIEETQYF. The CDR3 bases are TGTGCCACCAGCAGCCCCCGAGGGGGGGGCGAAATAGAGGAGACCCAGTACTTC. The whole variable domain, remainder taken from reference TRBV15 and TRBJ2-5, is DAMVIQNPRYQVTQFGKPVTLSCSQTLNHNVMYWYQQKSSQAPKLLFHYYDKDFNNEADTPDNFQSRRPNTSFCFLDIRSPGLGDTAMYLCATSSPRGGGEIEETQYFGPGTRLLVL.

The CDR3 nucleotides are TGTGCCAGCAGTTCCCCGGGGACGGATAGCTCCTACGAGCAGTACTTC. It yields the protein CASSSPGTDSSYEQYF. The V gene is TRBV6-6, the J gene TRBJ2-7, with D perhaps TRBD1 or TRBD2 (5 bases each). The germline gives CDR1 MNHNY, CDR2 SVGAGI (reference sequence). Trimming stripped 4 bases from V and 0 bases from J, with 16 bases between. The CDR3 is 16 residues long.